These 11 T cell receptor beta chains share one sample of origin, sequenced in a study of blood T cell repertoires in COVID-19. TCRdb's table, derived via immunoSEQ multiplex PCR, lists solely in-frame clones and lacks some. Counted here are approximately 170,000 clones, around 74% occurring once; the ten biggest clones make up less than 3%. Source material: peripheral blood. The receptors come from a woman over 75 with acute or convalescent COVID-19.

The rearrangement links TRBV29-1 to TRBJ1-3; 7 bases fit TRBD1. CDR3 length: 15 amino acids. Per the germline V gene, CDR1 is SQVTM and CDR2 is ANQGSEA. V shed 6 bases, J shed 8 bases, and the junction held 16 bases outside the gene matches. CDR3 residues: CSVATRGGAWDTIYF. CDR3 bases: TGCAGCGTCGCAACACGAGGGGGCGCTTGGGACACCATATATTTT.

CDR3 loop: CASSPGWGIYEQYF. CDR3 DNA sequence: TGTGCCAGCTCACCAGGATGGGGCATCTACGAGCAGTACTTC. The chain couples TRBV18 to TRBJ2-7; D perhaps matches TRBD1 (5 bases). CDR3 size: 14 residues. The germline CDR1 and CDR2 sequences are KGHSH and LQKENI. Trimming took 2 bases from V and 3 from J, leaving 11 bases between them.

The chain carries TRBV11-2 and TRBJ2-7; possibly TRBD1 for D (6 bases). Germline V gene lookup returns CDR1 SGHAT and CDR2 FQNNGV. V lost 3 bases, J lost 2 bases, and 14 bases lay in between. The CDR3 has 15 residues. CDR3 bases: TGTGCCAGCAGCTTCTCCAGGGACATAGCCTACGAGCAGTACTTC. This gives the protein CASSFSRDIAYEQYF. Combining the CDR3 with reference TRBV11-2 and TRBJ2-7 gives the whole variable domain EAGVAQSPRYKIIEKRQSVAFWCNPISGHATLYWYQQILGQGPKLLIQFQNNGVVDDSQLPKDRFSAERLKGVDSTLKIQPAKLEDSAVYLCASSFSRDIAYEQYFGPGTRLTVT.

This chain uses TRBV28 with TRBJ2-3, with 9 bases fitting TRBD2. Germline V CDR1 and CDR2: MDHEN, SYDVKM. There are 21 residues in the CDR3. Trimming removed 5 bases from V and 0 bases from J; junction bases left unmatched: 21. The DNA of the CDR3 is TGTGCCAGCAGTGCCGGGGGCTCGGGTAGCGGGAGACCCCCTAGCACAGATACGCAGTATTTT. Its translation is CASSAGGSGSGRPPSTDTQYF.

V and J are TRBV4-3 and TRBJ1-6, with D tentatively TRBD1 (5 bases). Germline CDR1 LGHNA, CDR2 YSLEER. With 4 bases removed from V and 10 bases from J, the gap between germline ends came to 11 bases. The CDR3 sequence is 13 residues long. CDR3 nucleotides: TGCGCCAGCAGCCTAACACAGGAATCACCCCTCCACTTT. Amino acid sequence: CASSLTQESPLHF.

The chain uses TRBV2 and TRBJ2-1; D is possibly TRBD1 (5 bases). Trimming removed 3 bases at V and 10 bases at J, with 16 bases between. CDR3 size: 14 residues. Germline CDR1 SNHLY, CDR2 FYNNEI. The CDR3 protein is CASSDQGVGDEQFF. The DNA for the CDR3 is TGTGCCAGCAGTGACCAAGGGGTCGGAGACGAGCAGTTCTTC.

The V and J genes are TRBV18 and TRBJ1-2; 7 bases fit TRBD1. CDR3 length: 13 residues. Per the germline V gene, CDR1 is KGHSH and CDR2 is LQKENI. V lost 8 bases and J lost 3; bases outside the gene matches: 6. CDR3 amino acids: CASSTGDDYGYTF. The DNA of the CDR3 is TGTGCCAGCAGTACAGGGGATGACTATGGCTACACCTTC.

This clone has only one observation. V and J are TRBV19 and TRBJ1-5, with D perhaps matching TRBD1 (6 bases). CDR1 LNHDA and CDR2 SQIVND come from the germline V gene (reference sequence). The V end lost 10 bases, the J end lost 5 bases, and 15 bases lay between the germline ends. The length of the CDR3 is 13 residues. The CDR3 nucleotides are TGTGCCACTTCAGGGGATAGTGATCAGCCCCAGCATTTT. It yields the protein CATSGDSDQPQHF.

This clone occurred a few times. This chain links TRBV19 with TRBJ1-2; 8 bases are a match to TRBD1. The CDR3 spans 14 residues. Germline trimming cut 3 bases from V and 7 bases from J; bases unmatched to any gene: 7. Germline V gene lookup returns CDR1 LNHDA and CDR2 SQIVND (reference sequence). CDR3 region: CASSIWTGHSGYTF. CDR3 coding DNA: TGTGCCAGTAGTATCTGGACAGGGCATAGTGGCTACACCTTC.

The genes are TRBV28 and TRBJ1-5; tentative D call: TRBD1 (6 bases). The CDR3 contains 15 residues. Trimming left V 6 bases short and J 5 bases short, with 17 bases between. Germline assignment: CDR1 MDHEN and CDR2 SYDVKM. The CDR3 sequence: CASRPHGGQDQPQHF. Here the CDR3 DNA reads TGTGCCAGCAGACCCCATGGGGGACAAGATCAGCCCCAGCATTTT. Full variable domain (remainder filled in from reference TRBV28 and TRBJ1-5): DVKVTQSSRYLVKRTGEKVFLECVQDMDHENMFWYRQDPGLGLRLIYFSYDVKMKEKGDIPEGYSVSREKKERFSLILESASTNQTSMYLCASRPHGGQDQPQHFGDGTRLSIL.

J is TRBJ2-7 and V is TRBV27; tentative D call: TRBD2 (5 bases). Trimming cost V 2 bases and J 6 bases, with 8 bases left between them. The length of the CDR3 is 12 residues. Germline CDR1 is MNHEY and CDR2 is SMNVEV (reference sequence). Here the CDR3 reads CASSLGGLEQYF. CDR3 DNA sequence: TGTGCCAGCAGTTTAGGCGGGCTCGAGCAGTACTTC.